The 17 T cell receptor beta chains in this list originate from one sample, sequenced in a study of T-cell reconstitution after alpha-beta-depleted transplantation in children. Using unique molecular identifiers, the investigators prepared the TCRbeta library. TCRdb re-called the PCR reads through MiXCR, storing one row per CDR3 protein. The sample carries 500,000 to 750,000 distinct CDR3 sequences, about a quarter recorded once. The sample here was PBMCs, taken before TCRalphabeta/CD19-depleted stem cell transplant. The receptors were gathered from a boy under two years old with Wiskott-Aldrich syndrome, due to receive a stem cell transplant.

The chain is built from TRBV24-1 and TRBJ1-2, with TRBD1 as a possible D gene (6 bases). V was pared by 7 bases and J by 5 bases, with 10 bases between. Germline CDR1 reads KGHDR; CDR2 reads SFDVKD. This CDR3 has 12 residues. CDR3: CATSRQGYGYTF. DNA of the CDR3: TGTGCCACCAGCCGCCAGGGGTATGGCTACACCTTC.

V usage is TRBV4-1 and J usage is TRBJ2-1; D may be TRBD1 or TRBD2 (5 bases each). CDR3 size: 17 residues. With 0 bases removed from V and 8 bases from J, the gap between germline ends came to 20 bases. Germline values: CDR1 MGHRA, CDR2 YSYEKL. The CDR3 is CASSQDGLGGKAYEQFF. CDR3 DNA: TGCGCCAGCAGCCAAGATGGTCTTGGGGGTAAAGCCTATGAGCAGTTCTTC.

This clonotype was counted between two and nine times. In DNA form, the CDR3 reads TGTGCCAGCTCACGACAGGACAATCAGCCCCAGCATTTT. It codes for CASSRQDNQPQHF. This rearrangement joins TRBV18 to TRBJ1-5; possible D gene TRBD1, 6 bases. V dropped 4 bases and J dropped 3 bases, with 7 bases sitting between them. The CDR3 is 13 amino acids. Germline CDR1 KGHSH, CDR2 LQKENI.

This clonotype has only a few counts. Mismatch with germline at one junction end may stem from a read error. This chain joins TRBV5-1 and TRBJ1-1, with D uncertain. The CDR3 has 13 amino acids. Germline V gene lookup returns CDR1 SGHRS and CDR2 YFSETQ. The CDR3 spells CSSSSNMNTEAFF. CDR3 coding DNA: TGCTCCAGCAGCTCTAACATGAACACTGAAGCTTTCTTT.

The rearrangement uses TRBV5-1 and TRBJ2-4, with 8 bases identical to TRBD1. V shed 4 bases, J shed 6 bases, and the junction held 12 bases outside the gene matches. The CDR3 runs 16 residues. CDR1 SGHRS and CDR2 YFSETQ come from the germline V gene. Written as DNA, the CDR3 is TGCGCCAGCAGCCGACCCGACAGGGGTGGGGGAAACATTCAGTACTTC. This encodes CASSRPDRGGGNIQYF.

This clonotype has a handful of counts. The chain couples TRBV4-2 to TRBJ2-3; D is perhaps TRBD1 (6 bases). From germline, CDR1 is LGHNA and CDR2 YNFKEQ. Trimming removed 0 bases from V and 4 bases from J, with 8 bases in between. The CDR3 runs 14 residues. The CDR3 nucleotides are TGTGCCAGCAGCCAAGACCCAGGGGCAGATACGCAGTATTTT. This sequence encodes CASSQDPGADTQYF.

This rearrangement joins TRBV28 to TRBJ1-1; D is unresolved. Deletions cut 2 bases from V and 0 bases from J, with 4 bases between. The CDR3 has 13 residues. The germline V gene encodes CDR1 MDHEN and CDR2 SYDVKM. The CDR3 loop reads CASSLMLNTEAFF. The CDR3 DNA is TGTGCCAGCAGTTTAATGCTGAACACTGAAGCTTTCTTT.

This clonotype showed up just a few times. V usage is TRBV12-3 or TRBV12-4 and J usage is TRBJ2-1; TRBD2 matches at 9 bases. This CDR3 has 14 residues. The trim removed 5 bases at V and 3 bases at J, leaving 2 bases unmatched. CDR3: CASSKTSGYNEQFF. The CDR3 DNA sequence: TGTGCCAGCAGTAAGACTAGCGGCTACAATGAGCAGTTCTTC.

The rearrangement uses TRBV10-3 and TRBJ2-1, with 9 bases that match TRBD2. Germline lookup yields CDR1 ENHRY and CDR2 SYGVKD. The CDR3 consists of 15 residues. Germline trimming cut 3 bases from V and 9 bases from J; bases unmatched to any gene: 9. CDR3 protein: CAISDGTSGWVEQFF. The CDR3 nucleotides read TGTGCCATCAGTGATGGTACTAGCGGGTGGGTTGAGCAGTTCTTC.

The gene calls are TRBV12-3 or TRBV12-4 and TRBJ1-2; tentatively, D is TRBD1 (6 bases). V was shortened by 2 bases and J by 7 bases, with 11 bases between the two germline ends. The CDR3 has 13 amino acids. The DNA for the CDR3 is TGTGCCAGCAGTTTAAAGGGGGTGGCTGGCTACACCTTC. Its translation is CASSLKGVAGYTF.

The chain carries TRBV7-9 and TRBJ2-3; the D is unclear. V was cut by 5 bases and J by 2 bases, with 8 bases left in between. Germline V gene sequence: CDR1 SEHNR, CDR2 FQNEAQ (reference sequence). The CDR3 sequence is 13 residues long. CDR3 bases: TGTGCCAGCAGCCAAGGTTTCACAGATACGCAGTATTTT. The encoded protein is CASSQGFTDTQYF.

This chain connects TRBV29-1 to TRBJ2-5; a possible D gene is TRBD1 (6 bases). The CDR3 covers 12 residues. Trimming stripped 4 bases from V and 3 bases from J, with 9 bases between. Germline-derived CDR1 and CDR2 are SQVTM and ANQGSEA. CDR3 in amino acids: CSVGYREETQYF. DNA of the CDR3: TGCAGCGTTGGCTACAGGGAAGAGACCCAGTACTTC. The full variable domain, in which reference TRBV29-1 and TRBJ2-5 provide the parts outside the CDR3, is SAVISQKPSRDICQRGTSLTIQCQVDSQVTMMFWYRQQPGQSLTLIATANQGSEATYESGFVIDKFPISRPNLTFSTLTVSNMSPEDSSIYLCSVGYREETQYFGPGTRLLVL.

The CDR3 protein is CASAIGVRIYTF. CDR3 nucleotides: TGTGCCAGCGCGATAGGGGTGCGGATCTACACCTTC. This chain joins TRBV28 and TRBJ1-2; the D gene is possibly TRBD1 (5 bases). CDR1 MDHEN and CDR2 SYDVKM come from the germline V gene. The CDR3 totals 12 residues. Trimming removed 8 bases at V and 10 bases at J, with 17 bases between.

V is TRBV9 and J is TRBJ1-3; D call uncertain. V was shortened by 0 bases and J by 4 bases, with 2 bases between the two germline ends. The V gene's germline CDR1 is SGDLS and CDR2 YYNGEE. The CDR3 loop spans 12 amino acids. In DNA, the CDR3 is TGTGCCAGCAGCGTAGCCGGAAACACCATATATTTT. It translates to CASSVAGNTIYF.

This clonotype was detected many times. CDR3 coding DNA: TGTGCCAGCAGTTACAGGACTAGCGGGAGTCTCTACGAGCAGTACTTC. Translation gives CASSYRTSGSLYEQYF. The chain links TRBV7-2 to TRBJ2-7; 13 bases are shared with TRBD2. The CDR3 loop spans 16 amino acids. V lost 6 bases and J lost 3; bases outside the gene matches: 8. Germline V gene data show CDR1 as SGHTA and CDR2 as FQGNSA.

As regards this clonotype: Mismatch with germline at one junction end may stem from a read error. The chain has TRBV10-3 and TRBJ2-7; 9 bases line up with TRBD2. The germline CDR1 and CDR2 sequences are ENHRY and SYGVKD. The CDR3 runs 15 residues. This CDR3 reads CAISDGGRAGYDQYF. In DNA, the CDR3 is TGTGCCATCAGTGATGGCGGGAGGGCCGGGTACGACCAGTACTTC.

This clonotype was seen only a few times. V is TRBV12-5 and J is TRBJ2-4; the match to TRBD2 covers 7 bases. From germline, CDR1 is LGHNT and CDR2 FRNRAP. The V gene end was trimmed by 6 bases and the J gene end by 3 bases; junction bases not matched to a gene: 2. The CDR3 runs 13 residues. The CDR3 DNA is TGTGCTAGTGGGGGGACTAACAAAAACATTCAGTACTTC. Protein sequence: CASGGTNKNIQYF.